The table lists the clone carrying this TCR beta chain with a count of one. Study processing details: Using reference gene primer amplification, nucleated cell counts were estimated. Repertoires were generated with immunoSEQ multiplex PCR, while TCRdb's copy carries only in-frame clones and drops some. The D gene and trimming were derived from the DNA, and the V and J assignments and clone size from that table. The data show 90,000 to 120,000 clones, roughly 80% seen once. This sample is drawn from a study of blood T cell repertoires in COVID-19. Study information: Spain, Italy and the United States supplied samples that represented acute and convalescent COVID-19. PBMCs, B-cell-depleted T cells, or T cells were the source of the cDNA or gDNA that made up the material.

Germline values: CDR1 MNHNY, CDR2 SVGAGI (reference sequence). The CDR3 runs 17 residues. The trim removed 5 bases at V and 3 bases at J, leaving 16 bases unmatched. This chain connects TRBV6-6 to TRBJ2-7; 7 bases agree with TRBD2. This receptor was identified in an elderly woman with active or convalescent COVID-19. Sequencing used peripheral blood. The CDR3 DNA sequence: TGTGCCAGCAGTCGTGGATCACCGACTAGCCGAGGCTACGAGCAGTACTTC. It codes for CASSRGSPTSRGYEQYF.